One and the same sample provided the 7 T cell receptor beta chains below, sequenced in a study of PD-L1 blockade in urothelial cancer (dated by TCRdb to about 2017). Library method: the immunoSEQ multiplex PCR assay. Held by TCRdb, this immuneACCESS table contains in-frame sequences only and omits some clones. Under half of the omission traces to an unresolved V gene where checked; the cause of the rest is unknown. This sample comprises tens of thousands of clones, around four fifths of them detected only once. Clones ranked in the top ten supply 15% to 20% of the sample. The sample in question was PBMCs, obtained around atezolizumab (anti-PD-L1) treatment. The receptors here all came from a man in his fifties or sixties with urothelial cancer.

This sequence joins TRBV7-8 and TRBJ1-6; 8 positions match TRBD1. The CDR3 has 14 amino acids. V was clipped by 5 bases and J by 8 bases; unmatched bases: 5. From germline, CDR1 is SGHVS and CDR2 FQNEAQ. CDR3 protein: CASSRQTGDSPLHF. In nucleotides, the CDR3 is TGTGCCAGCAGCCGCCAGACAGGGGATTCACCCCTCCACTTT.

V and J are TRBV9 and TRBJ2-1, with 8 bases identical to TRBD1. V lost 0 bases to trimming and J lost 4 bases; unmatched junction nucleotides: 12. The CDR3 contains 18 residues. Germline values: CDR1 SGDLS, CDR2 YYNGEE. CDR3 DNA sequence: TGTGCCAGCAGCGTAGCCTCTCCGACAGGGGTGGGGTACAATGAGCAGTTCTTC. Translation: CASSVASPTGVGYNEQFF.

The chain's CDR3 is CASSLLGAHTEAFF. In DNA form, the CDR3 reads TGTGCCAGCAGTTTACTGGGGGCCCACACTGAAGCTTTCTTT. The rearrangement joins TRBV28 to TRBJ1-1; a possible D gene is TRBD1 (6 bases). The CDR3 is made up of 14 amino acids. The V gene lost 2 bases and the J gene lost 3 bases, with 10 bases spanning the gap. CDR1 and CDR2 from the germline V gene are MDHEN and SYDVKM.

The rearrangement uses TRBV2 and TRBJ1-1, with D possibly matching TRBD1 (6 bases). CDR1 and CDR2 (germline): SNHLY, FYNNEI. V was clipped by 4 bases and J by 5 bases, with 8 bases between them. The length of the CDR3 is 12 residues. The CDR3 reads CASSAQGTEAFF. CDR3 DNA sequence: TGTGCCAGCAGTGCCCAGGGGACTGAAGCTTTCTTT.

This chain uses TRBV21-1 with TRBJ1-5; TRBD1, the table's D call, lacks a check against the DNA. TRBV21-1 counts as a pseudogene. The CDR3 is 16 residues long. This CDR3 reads CASLVNSRHPNQPQHF. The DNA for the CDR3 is TGTGCCAGCCTGGTGAACTCTCGACACCCCAATCAGCCCCAGCATTTT.

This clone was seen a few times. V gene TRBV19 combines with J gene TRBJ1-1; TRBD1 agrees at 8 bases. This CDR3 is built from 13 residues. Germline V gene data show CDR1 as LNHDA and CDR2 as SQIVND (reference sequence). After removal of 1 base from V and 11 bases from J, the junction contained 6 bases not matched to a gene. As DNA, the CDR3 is TGTGCCAGTAGTATAGGGACAGGGTTTGAGGCTTTCTTT. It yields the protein CASSIGTGFEAFF. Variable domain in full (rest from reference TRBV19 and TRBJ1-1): DGGITQSPKYLFRKEGQNVTLSCEQNLNHDAMYWYRQDPGQGLRLIYYSQIVNDFQKGDIAEGYSVSREKKESFPLTVTSAQKNPTAFYLCASSIGTGFEAFFGQGTRLTVV.

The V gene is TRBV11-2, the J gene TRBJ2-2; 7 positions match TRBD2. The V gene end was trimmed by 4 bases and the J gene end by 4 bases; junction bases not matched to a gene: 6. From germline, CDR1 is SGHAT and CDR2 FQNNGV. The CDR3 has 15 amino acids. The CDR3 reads CASSSIGGSTGELFF. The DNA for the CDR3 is TGTGCCAGCAGCTCTATCGGGGGGAGCACCGGGGAGCTGTTTTTT.